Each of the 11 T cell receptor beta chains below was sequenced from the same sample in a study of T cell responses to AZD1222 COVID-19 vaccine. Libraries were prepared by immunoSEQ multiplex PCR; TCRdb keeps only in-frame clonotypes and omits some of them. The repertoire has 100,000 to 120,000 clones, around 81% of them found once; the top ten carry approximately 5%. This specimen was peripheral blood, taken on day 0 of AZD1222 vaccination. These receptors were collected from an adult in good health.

The CDR3 region is CASSRGATEAFF. Written as DNA, the CDR3 is TGTGCCAGCAGTCGCGGCGCCACTGAAGCTTTCTTT. The rearrangement joins TRBV25-1 to TRBJ1-1; D gene unclear. Germline lookup yields CDR1 MGHDK and CDR2 SYGVNS. The CDR3 has 12 amino acids. Trimming removed 5 bases from V and 4 bases from J, with 8 bases in between.

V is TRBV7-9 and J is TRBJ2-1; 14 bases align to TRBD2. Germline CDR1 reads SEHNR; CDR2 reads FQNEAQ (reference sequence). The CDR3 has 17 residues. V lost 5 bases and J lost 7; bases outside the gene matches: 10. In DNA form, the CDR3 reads TGTGCCAGCAGCCCGCCGGGACTAGCGGGAGAAGGTAATGAGCAGTTCTTC. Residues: CASSPPGLAGEGNEQFF. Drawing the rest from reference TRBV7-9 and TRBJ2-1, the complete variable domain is DTGVSQNPRHKITKRGQNVTFRCDPISEHNRLYWYRQTLGQGPEFLTYFQNEAQLEKSRLLSDRFSAERPKGSFSTLEIQRTEQGDSAMYLCASSPPGLAGEGNEQFFGPGTRLTVL.

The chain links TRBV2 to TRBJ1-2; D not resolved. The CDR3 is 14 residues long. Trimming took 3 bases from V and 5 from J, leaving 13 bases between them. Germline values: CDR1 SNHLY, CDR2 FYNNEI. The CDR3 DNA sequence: TGTGCCAGCAGTGAGCCGGGGTTAGGGTATGGCTACACCTTC. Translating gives CASSEPGLGYGYTF.

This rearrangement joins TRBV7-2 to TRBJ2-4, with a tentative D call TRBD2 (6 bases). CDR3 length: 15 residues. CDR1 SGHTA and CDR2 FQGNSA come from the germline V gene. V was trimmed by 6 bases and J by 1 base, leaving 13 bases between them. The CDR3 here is CASRGGTGAKNIQYF. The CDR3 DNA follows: TGTGCCAGCAGGGGAGGTACCGGGGCCAAAAACATTCAGTACTTC.

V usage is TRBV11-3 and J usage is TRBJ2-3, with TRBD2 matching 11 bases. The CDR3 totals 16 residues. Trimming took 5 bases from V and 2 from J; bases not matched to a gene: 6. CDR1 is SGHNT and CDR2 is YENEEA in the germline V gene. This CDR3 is CASSTPSGGPTDTQYF. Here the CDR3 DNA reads TGTGCCAGCAGCACTCCTAGCGGGGGGCCCACAGATACGCAGTATTTT.

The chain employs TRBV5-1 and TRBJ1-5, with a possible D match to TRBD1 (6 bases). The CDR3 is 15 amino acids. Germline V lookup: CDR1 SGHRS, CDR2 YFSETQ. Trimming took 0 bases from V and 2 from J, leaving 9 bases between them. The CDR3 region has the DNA TGCGCCAGCAGCTTGGCGGGGGCGGGCAATCAGCCCCAGCATTTT. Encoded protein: CASSLAGAGNQPQHF.

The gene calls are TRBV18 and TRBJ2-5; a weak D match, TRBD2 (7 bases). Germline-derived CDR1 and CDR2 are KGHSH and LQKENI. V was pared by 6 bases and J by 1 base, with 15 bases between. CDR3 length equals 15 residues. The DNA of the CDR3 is TGTGCCAGCTCCTTTGAGGGGGGGCGCCAAGAGACCCAGTACTTC. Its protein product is CASSFEGGRQETQYF. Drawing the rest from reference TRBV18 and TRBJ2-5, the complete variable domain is NAGVMQNPRHLVRRRGQEARLRCSPMKGHSHVYWYRQLPEEGLKFMVYLQKENIIDESGMPKERFSAEFPKEGPSILRIQQVVRGDSAAYFCASSFEGGRQETQYFGPGTRLLVL.

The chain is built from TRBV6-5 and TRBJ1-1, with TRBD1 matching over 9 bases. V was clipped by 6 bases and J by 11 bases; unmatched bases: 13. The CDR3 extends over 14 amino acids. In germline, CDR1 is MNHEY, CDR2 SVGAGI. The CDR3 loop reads CASRTGGRSSPAFF. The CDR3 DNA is TGTGCCAGCAGAACAGGGGGCCGGAGTTCTCCCGCTTTCTTT.

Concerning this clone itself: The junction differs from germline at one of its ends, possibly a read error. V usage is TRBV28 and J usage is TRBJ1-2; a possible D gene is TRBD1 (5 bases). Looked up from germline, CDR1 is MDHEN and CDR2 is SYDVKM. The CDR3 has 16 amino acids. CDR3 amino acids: CASSDSRVIKGLGYAF. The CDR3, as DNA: TGTGCCAGCAGCGACAGCAGGGTAATTAAAGGATTAGGCTACGCCTTC.

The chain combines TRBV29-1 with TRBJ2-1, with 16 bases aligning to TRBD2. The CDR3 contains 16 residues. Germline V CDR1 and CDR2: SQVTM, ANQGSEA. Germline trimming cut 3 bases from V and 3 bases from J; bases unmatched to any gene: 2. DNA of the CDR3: TGCAGCGTTGAGGGACTAGCGGGAGGGCTCTACAATGAGCAGTTCTTC. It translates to CSVEGLAGGLYNEQFF.

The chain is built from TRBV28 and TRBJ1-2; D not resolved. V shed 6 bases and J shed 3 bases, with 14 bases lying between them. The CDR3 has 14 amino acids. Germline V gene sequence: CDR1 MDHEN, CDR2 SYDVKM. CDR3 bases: TGTGCCAGCAGCGTAGCGACGGTTTACTATGGCTACACCTTC. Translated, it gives CASSVATVYYGYTF.